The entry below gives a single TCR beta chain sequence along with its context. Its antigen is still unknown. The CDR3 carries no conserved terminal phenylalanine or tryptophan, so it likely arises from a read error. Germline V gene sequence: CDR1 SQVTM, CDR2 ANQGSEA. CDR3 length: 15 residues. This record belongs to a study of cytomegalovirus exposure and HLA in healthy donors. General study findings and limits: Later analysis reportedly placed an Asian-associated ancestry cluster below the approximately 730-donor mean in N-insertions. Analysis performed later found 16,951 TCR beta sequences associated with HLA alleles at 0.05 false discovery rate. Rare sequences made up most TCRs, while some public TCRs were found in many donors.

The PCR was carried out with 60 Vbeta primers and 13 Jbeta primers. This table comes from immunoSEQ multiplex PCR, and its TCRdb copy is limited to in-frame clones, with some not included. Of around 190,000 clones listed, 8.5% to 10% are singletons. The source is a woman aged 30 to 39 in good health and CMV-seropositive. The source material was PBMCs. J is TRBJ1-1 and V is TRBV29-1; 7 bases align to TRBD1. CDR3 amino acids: CSVSGQLWLKTEAFL. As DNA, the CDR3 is TGCAGCGTATCGGGACAGCTCTGGTTGAAAACTGAAGCTTTCTTG.